This record looks at one TCR beta chain sequence and its context. Its antigen is undetermined. The data belong to a study of PD-1 blockade in mismatch repair-deficient tumors. General study findings and limits: Rapid post-treatment expansion, then contraction, generally preceding radiologic response, marked tumor-resident clones.

The V gene lost 4 bases and the J gene lost 0 bases, with 6 bases spanning the gap. Germline CDR1 reads SGHDN; CDR2 reads FVKESK. There are 13 residues in the CDR3. Here immunoSEQ multiplex PCR was the method, and the copy in TCRdb shows in-frame clones only, minus some. The sample includes around 100,000 clones, 65% to 80% of them seen just once. Sequenced material: peripheral blood, taken around 60 weeks after starting pembrolizumab. The TCR originated in an adult with mismatch repair-deficient cancer. The chain couples TRBV14 to TRBJ1-1; D gene unclear. DNA for the CDR3: TGTGCCAGCAGCCTCGGTCTGAACACTGAAGCTTTCTTT. This encodes CASSLGLNTEAFF.